These 20 T cell receptor beta chains share one sample of origin, sequenced in a study of cytomegalovirus exposure and HLA in healthy donors. A multiplex PCR was run with 60 Vbeta primers and 13 Jbeta primers. Generated by immunoSEQ multiplex PCR, the TCRdb table keeps only in-frame clones and is missing some. Among some 100,000 clones listed, roughly three quarters were seen once. Input material: PBMCs. The receptors stem from a woman in her 50s in good health and CMV-seropositive.

This clone was detected only a few times. This chain connects TRBV5-4 to TRBJ1-1, with D unclear. The V gene's germline CDR1 is SGHNT and CDR2 YYREEE (reference sequence). The CDR3 totals 14 residues. Trimming left V 0 bases short and J 3 bases short, with 9 bases between. The CDR3: CASSLEHEDTEAFF. The DNA of the CDR3 is TGTGCCAGCAGCTTGGAGCACGAGGACACTGAAGCTTTCTTT.

This clone came up a few times. The V call is TRBV19, the J call TRBJ2-5; a weak D match, TRBD2 (6 bases). Looked up from germline, CDR1 is LNHDA and CDR2 is SQIVND (reference sequence). V was shortened by 6 bases and J by 2 bases, with 16 bases between the two germline ends. The CDR3 consists of 15 residues. The CDR3 here is CASSHWGGGQETQYF. The CDR3 coding sequence is TGTGCCAGTAGCCATTGGGGTGGGGGGCAAGAGACCCAGTACTTC.

The V gene is TRBV2, the J gene TRBJ2-3; TRBD1 matches at 7 bases. With 6 bases clipped from V and 6 bases from J, the junction kept 9 bases outside the gene matches. The CDR3 is made up of 14 amino acids. From germline, CDR1 is SNHLY and CDR2 FYNNEI. This CDR3 reads CASSGDRAEDTQYF. For the CDR3, the DNA is TGTGCCAGCAGCGGAGACAGGGCCGAGGATACGCAGTATTTT.

This sequence joins TRBV29-1 and TRBJ2-3; 8 bases are shared with TRBD2. The ends lost 5 bases at V and 2 bases at J; junction bases unmatched: 6. CDR1 and CDR2 (germline): SQVTM, ANQGSEA. The CDR3 has 14 amino acids. CDR3 region: CSVNAGGSTDTQYF. As DNA, the CDR3 is TGCAGCGTTAATGCGGGAGGTTCCACAGATACGCAGTATTTT.

The chain joins TRBV2 to TRBJ2-1; TRBD2 matches at 11 bases. CDR1 is SNHLY, CDR2 FYNNEI, per germline. The CDR3 runs 14 residues. V shed 6 bases, J shed 11 bases, and the junction held 9 bases outside the gene matches. CDR3 amino acids: CASRGTSGQRKQFF. CDR3 nucleotides: TGTGCCAGCAGAGGGACTAGCGGACAAAGGAAGCAGTTCTTC.

The chain links TRBV27 to TRBJ1-1, with D unresolved. Germline loops: CDR1 MNHEY, CDR2 SMNVEV (reference sequence). This CDR3 spans 12 amino acids. With 8 bases removed from V and 0 bases from J, the gap between germline ends came to 7 bases. In DNA, the CDR3 is TGTGCCAGCCGCGCACTGAACACTGAAGCTTTCTTT. Translated: CASRALNTEAFF.

This chain joins TRBV6-5 and TRBJ2-5; maybe TRBD2 (6 bases). The CDR3 runs to 13 residues. Germline CDR1 reads MNHEY; CDR2 reads SVGAGI. The V gene lost 6 bases and the J gene lost 5 bases, with 13 bases spanning the gap. DNA for the CDR3: TGTGCCAGCAGGGGGGGTGGGAGCGAGACCCAGTACTTC. Translating it yields CASRGGGSETQYF.

The chain employs TRBV25-1 and TRBJ2-7; 9 nucleotides agree with TRBD1. Germline CDR1 MGHDK, CDR2 SYGVNS. The CDR3 is 15 amino acids. V trimming: 8 bases; J trimming: 4 bases; junction bases outside the gene matches: 12. The DNA of the CDR3 is TGTGCCAGCCGTCCACTGACAGGGGGGGAATACGAGCAGTACTTC. It codes for CASRPLTGGEYEQYF.

Concerning this clone: One junction end disagrees with the germline gene, perhaps due to a read error. V and J are TRBV4-2 and TRBJ2-4; no clear D. Germline assignment: CDR1 LGHNA and CDR2 YNFKEQ. This CDR3 is 17 amino acids long. The CDR3 loop reads CASSQDQNRNAKNSQYF. The CDR3 nucleotides are TGTGCCAGCAGCCAAGATCAAAACCGTAATGCCAAAAACAGTCAGTACTTC.

This chain connects TRBV7-2 to TRBJ2-7; perhaps TRBD1 as D (5 bases). CDR3 length equals 14 residues. The V gene lost 4 bases and the J gene lost 4 bases, with 14 bases spanning the gap. CDR1 is SGHTA and CDR2 is FQGNSA in the germline V gene. The DNA of the CDR3 is TGTGCCAGCAGCTCCACTCGGACACATTACGAGCAGTACTTC. Translating gives CASSSTRTHYEQYF.

This clone was counted only a few times. This chain uses TRBV7-2 with TRBJ2-1; perhaps TRBD2 as D (6 bases). Germline loops: CDR1 SGHTA, CDR2 FQGNSA. This CDR3 is built from 15 residues. V was pared by 7 bases and J by 4 bases, with 17 bases between. The CDR3 coding sequence is TGTGCCAGCACCTCGGGCGGGGAACGTTACAATGAGCAGTTCTTC. It specifies CASTSGGERYNEQFF.

The chain is built from TRBV10-3 and TRBJ2-2; 7 bases agree with TRBD2. The V gene end was trimmed by 3 bases and the J gene end by 4 bases; junction bases not matched to a gene: 8. The CDR3 covers 16 residues. Germline loops: CDR1 ENHRY, CDR2 SYGVKD. CDR3 sequence: CAISDRWEGITGELFF. The CDR3 DNA reads as TGTGCCATCAGTGATCGTTGGGAGGGAATCACCGGGGAGCTGTTTTTT.

As for this clone: One end of the junction varies from germline; a read error may be responsible. This chain connects TRBV4-1 to TRBJ2-6; 11 bases are a match to TRBD1. Per the germline V gene, CDR1 is MGHRA and CDR2 is YSYEKL. The CDR3 has 18 amino acids. The CDR3 DNA reads TGCGCCAGCAGCCAAGTCGGACAGGGGGCTGCTGGGGCCAACGGCCTGACTTTC. Its translation is CASSQVGQGAAGANGLTF.

The chain couples TRBV5-4 to TRBJ1-2; D remains unclear. The V end lost 3 bases, the J end lost 8 bases, and 11 bases lay between the germline ends. This CDR3 is 12 amino acids long. Germline CDR1 reads SGHNT; CDR2 reads YYREEE (reference sequence). The CDR3, as DNA: TGTGCCAGCAGCTCCCCGGGGTACGGCTACACCTTC. It codes for CASSSPGYGYTF.

With regard to this clone: Compared with germline, one end of the junction differs, possibly owing to a read error. This chain links TRBV7-6 with TRBJ2-3, with D possibly matching TRBD2 (6 bases). This CDR3 spans 17 amino acids. Germline V gene data show CDR1 as SGHVS and CDR2 as FNYEAQ. CDR3 residues: CASTLGFERADTDTQYF. CDR3 in DNA: TGTGCCAGCACCTTAGGATTCGAGCGGGCGGACACAGATACGCAGTATTTT.

V and J are TRBV19 and TRBJ2-7, with TRBD1 matching over 8 bases. V dropped 6 bases and J dropped 4; count of bases not matched to a gene: 11. The length of the CDR3 is 15 residues. Germline lookup yields CDR1 LNHDA and CDR2 SQIVND (reference sequence). This CDR3 reads CASRSTGEKGYEQYF. In nucleotides, the CDR3 is TGTGCCAGTAGGTCGACAGGGGAGAAAGGTTACGAGCAGTACTTC.

The CDR3 spells CSVGGGVAKNIQYF. CDR3 nucleotide sequence: TGCAGCGTTGGTGGGGGGGTAGCCAAAAACATTCAGTACTTC. The rearrangement joins TRBV29-1 to TRBJ2-4, with TRBD2 matching over 7 bases. Germline CDR1 reads SQVTM; CDR2 reads ANQGSEA. There are 14 residues in the CDR3. The junction had 3 bases not matched to a gene; V was cut back by 4 bases and J by 0 bases.

This chain joins TRBV18 and TRBJ1-2; 8 positions match TRBD1. The CDR3 is 14 residues long. The germline gives CDR1 KGHSH, CDR2 LQKENI. J lost 6 bases, V lost 4 bases, and 7 bases had no gene match. CDR3 sequence (DNA): TGTGCCAGCTCACTCGGACCAGGGGGCGATGGCTACACCTTC. Translated: CASSLGPGGDGYTF. Supplemented by reference TRBV18 and TRBJ1-2, the full variable domain reads NAGVMQNPRHLVRRRGQEARLRCSPMKGHSHVYWYRQLPEEGLKFMVYLQKENIIDESGMPKERFSAEFPKEGPSILRIQQVVRGDSAAYFCASSLGPGGDGYTFGSGTRLTVV.

The chain links TRBV19 to TRBJ2-4, with 8 bases matching TRBD2. CDR3 length: 16 amino acids. Germline CDR1 LNHDA, CDR2 SQIVND (reference sequence). V lost 1 base, J lost 12 bases, and 14 bases stayed unmatched. CDR3 coding DNA: TGTGCCAGTAGTATAGGTCAAGCGGGGGTGTCGGACAGTCAGTACTTC. Amino acid sequence: CASSIGQAGVSDSQYF.

This clone came up once. This chain links TRBV2 with TRBJ2-7; D is perhaps TRBD2 (6 bases). The CDR3 length is 14 residues. Germline V gene data show CDR1 as SNHLY and CDR2 as FYNNEI. Trimming pared 6 bases from V and 5 bases from J, leaving 17 bases between. The CDR3 is CASRPTGGMDEQYF. CDR3 DNA sequence: TGTGCCAGCAGGCCCACCGGGGGAATGGACGAGCAGTACTTC. Supplemented by reference TRBV2 and TRBJ2-7, the full variable domain reads EPEVTQTPSHQVTQMGQEVILRCVPISNHLYFYWYRQILGQKVEFLVSFYNNEISEKSEIFDDQFSVERPDGSNFTLKIRSTKLEDSAMYFCASRPTGGMDEQYFGPGTRLTVT.